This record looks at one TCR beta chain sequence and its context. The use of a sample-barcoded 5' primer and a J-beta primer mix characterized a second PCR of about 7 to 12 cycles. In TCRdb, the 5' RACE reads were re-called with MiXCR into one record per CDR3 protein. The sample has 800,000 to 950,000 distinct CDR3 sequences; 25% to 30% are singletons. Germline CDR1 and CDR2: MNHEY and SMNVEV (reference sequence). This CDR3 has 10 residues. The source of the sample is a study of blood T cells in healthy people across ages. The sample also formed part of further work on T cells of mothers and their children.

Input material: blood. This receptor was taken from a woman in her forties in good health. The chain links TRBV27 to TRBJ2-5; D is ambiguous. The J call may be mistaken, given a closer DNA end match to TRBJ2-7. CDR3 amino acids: CASLTTEQYF. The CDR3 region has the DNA TGTGCCAGCCTTACAACCGAGCAGTACTTC.